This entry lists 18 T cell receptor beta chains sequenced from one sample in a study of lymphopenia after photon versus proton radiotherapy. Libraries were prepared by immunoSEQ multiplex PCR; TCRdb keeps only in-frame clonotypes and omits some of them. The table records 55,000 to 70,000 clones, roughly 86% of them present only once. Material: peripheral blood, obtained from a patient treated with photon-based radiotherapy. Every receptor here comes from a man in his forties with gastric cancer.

DNA for the CDR3: TGTGCCATCAGTCCGCCCGGGGGGTCACCGCGAGACACTGAAGCTTTCTTT. Translating it yields CAISPPGGSPRDTEAFF. The J gene is TRBJ1-1, the V gene TRBV10-3, with a weak D call TRBD1 (5 bases). V lost 5 bases, J lost 3 bases, and 22 bases lay in between. Germline V lookup: CDR1 ENHRY, CDR2 SYGVKD. The length of the CDR3 is 17 residues.

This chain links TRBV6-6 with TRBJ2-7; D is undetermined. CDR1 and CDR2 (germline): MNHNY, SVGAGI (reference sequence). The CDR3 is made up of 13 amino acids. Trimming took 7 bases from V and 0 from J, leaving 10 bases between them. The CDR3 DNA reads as TGTGCCAGCACGCCAGGCGGCTCCTACGAGCAGTACTTC. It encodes CASTPGGSYEQYF.

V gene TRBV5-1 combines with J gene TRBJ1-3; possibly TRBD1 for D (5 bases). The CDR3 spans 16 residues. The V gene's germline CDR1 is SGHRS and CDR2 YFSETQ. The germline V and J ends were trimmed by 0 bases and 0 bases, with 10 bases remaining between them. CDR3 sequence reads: CASSLGGRSSGNTIYF. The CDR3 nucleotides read TGCGCCAGCAGCTTGGGGGGACGCTCCTCTGGAAACACCATATATTTT.

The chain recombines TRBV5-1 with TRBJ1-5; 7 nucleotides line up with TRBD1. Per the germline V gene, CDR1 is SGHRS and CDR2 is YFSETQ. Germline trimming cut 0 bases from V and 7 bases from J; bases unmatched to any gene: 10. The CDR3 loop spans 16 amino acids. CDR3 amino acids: CASSLGDREGDQPQHF. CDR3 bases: TGCGCCAGCAGCTTGGGCGACAGGGAGGGGGACCAGCCCCAGCATTTT.

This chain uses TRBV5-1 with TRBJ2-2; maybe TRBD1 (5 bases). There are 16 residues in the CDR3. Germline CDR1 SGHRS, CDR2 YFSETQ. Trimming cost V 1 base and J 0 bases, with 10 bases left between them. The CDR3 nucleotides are TGCGCCAGCAGCTTGTGGGCCAGGGCGAACACCGGGGAGCTGTTTTTT. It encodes CASSLWARANTGELFF.

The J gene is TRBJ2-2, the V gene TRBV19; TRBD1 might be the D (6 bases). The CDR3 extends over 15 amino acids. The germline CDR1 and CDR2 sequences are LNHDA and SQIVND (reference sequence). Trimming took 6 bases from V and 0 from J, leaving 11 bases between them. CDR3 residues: CASRDRPTNTGELFF. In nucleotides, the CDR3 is TGTGCCAGTAGAGACAGGCCGACGAACACCGGGGAGCTGTTTTTT. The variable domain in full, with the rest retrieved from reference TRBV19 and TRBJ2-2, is DGGITQSPKYLFRKEGQNVTLSCEQNLNHDAMYWYRQDPGQGLRLIYYSQIVNDFQKGDIAEGYSVSREKKESFPLTVTSAQKNPTAFYLCASRDRPTNTGELFFGEGSRLTVL.

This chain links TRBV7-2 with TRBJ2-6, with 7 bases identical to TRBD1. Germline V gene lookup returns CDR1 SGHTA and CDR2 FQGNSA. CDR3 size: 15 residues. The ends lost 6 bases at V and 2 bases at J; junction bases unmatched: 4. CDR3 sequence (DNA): TGTGCCAGCAGTTCTGACAGGGCTGGGGCCAACGTCCTGACTTTC. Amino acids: CASSSDRAGANVLTF.

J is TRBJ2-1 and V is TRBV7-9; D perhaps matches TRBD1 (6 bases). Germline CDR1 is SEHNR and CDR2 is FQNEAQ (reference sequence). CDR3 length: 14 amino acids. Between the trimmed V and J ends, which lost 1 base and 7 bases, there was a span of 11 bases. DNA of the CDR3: TGTGCCAGCAGCTTAGTGGGACACGGAAATGAGCAGTTCTTC. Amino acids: CASSLVGHGNEQFF.

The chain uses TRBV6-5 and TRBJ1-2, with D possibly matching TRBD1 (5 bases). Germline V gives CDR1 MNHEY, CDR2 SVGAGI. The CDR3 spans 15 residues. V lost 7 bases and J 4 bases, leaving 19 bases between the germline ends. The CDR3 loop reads CASKKQVFWGYGYTF. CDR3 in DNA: TGTGCCAGCAAAAAACAGGTGTTTTGGGGCTATGGCTACACCTTC.

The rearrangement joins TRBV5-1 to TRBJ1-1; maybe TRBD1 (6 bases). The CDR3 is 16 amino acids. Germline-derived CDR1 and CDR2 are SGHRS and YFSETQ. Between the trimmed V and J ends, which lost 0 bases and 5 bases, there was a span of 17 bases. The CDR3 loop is CASSLVSGGQGTEAFF. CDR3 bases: TGCGCCAGCAGCTTGGTTAGCGGGGGCCAAGGGACTGAAGCTTTCTTT.

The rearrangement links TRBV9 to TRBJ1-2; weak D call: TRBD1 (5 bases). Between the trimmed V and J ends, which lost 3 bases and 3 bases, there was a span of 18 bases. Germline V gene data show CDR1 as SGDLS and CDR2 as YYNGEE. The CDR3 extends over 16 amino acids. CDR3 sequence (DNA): TGTGCCAGCAGCGCTTTCGGCAGGGCGGCGGACTATGGCTACACCTTC. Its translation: CASSAFGRAADYGYTF. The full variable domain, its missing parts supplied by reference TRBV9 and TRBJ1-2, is DSGVTQTPKHLITATGQRVTLRCSPRSGDLSVYWYQQSLDQGLQFLIQYYNGEERAKGNILERFSAQQFPDLHSELNLSSLELGDSALYFCASSAFGRAADYGYTFGSGTRLTVV.

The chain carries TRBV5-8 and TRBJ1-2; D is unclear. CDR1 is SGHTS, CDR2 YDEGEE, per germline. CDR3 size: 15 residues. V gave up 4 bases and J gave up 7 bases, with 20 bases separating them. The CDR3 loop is CASSRRGAGSAGYTF. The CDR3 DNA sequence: TGTGCCAGCAGCCGCCGTGGAGCGGGCTCGGCTGGCTACACCTTC. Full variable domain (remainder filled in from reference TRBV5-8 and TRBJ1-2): EAGVTQSPTHLIKTRGQQATLRCSPISGHTSVYWYQQALGLGLQFLLWYDEGEERNRGNFPPRFSGRQFPNYSSELNVNALELEDSALYLCASSRRGAGSAGYTFGSGTRLTVV.

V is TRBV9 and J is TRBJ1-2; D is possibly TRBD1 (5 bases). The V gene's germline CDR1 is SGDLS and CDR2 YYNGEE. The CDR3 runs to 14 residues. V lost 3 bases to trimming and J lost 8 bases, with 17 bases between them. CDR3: CASSAEWERGGYTF. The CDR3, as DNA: TGTGCCAGCAGCGCCGAGTGGGAACGGGGCGGCTACACCTTC.

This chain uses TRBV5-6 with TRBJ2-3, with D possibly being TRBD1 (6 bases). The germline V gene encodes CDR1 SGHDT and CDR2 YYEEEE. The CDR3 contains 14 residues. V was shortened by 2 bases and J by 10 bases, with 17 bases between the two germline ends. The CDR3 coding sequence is TGTGCCAGCAGCTTTCCGGGACAATTTAGGGCGCAGTATTTT. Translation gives CASSFPGQFRAQYF.

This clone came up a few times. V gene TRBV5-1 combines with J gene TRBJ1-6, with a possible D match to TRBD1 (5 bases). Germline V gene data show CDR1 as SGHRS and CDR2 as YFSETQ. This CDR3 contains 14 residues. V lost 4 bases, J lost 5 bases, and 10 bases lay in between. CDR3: CASSTGGDNSPLHF. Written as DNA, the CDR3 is TGCGCCAGCAGCACCGGGGGGGATAATTCACCCCTCCACTTT.

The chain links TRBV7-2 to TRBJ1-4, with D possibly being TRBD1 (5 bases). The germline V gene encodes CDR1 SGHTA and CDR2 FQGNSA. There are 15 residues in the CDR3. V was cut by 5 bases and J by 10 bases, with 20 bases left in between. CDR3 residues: CASSETTGAMGKLFF. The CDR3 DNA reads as TGTGCCAGCAGCGAGACGACCGGGGCGATGGGAAAACTGTTTTTT.

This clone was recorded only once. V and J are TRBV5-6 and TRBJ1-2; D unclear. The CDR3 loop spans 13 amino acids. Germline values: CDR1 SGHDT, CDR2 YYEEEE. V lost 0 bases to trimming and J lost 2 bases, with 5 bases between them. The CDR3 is CASSLEQNYGYTF. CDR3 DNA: TGTGCCAGCAGCTTGGAACAGAACTATGGCTACACCTTC.

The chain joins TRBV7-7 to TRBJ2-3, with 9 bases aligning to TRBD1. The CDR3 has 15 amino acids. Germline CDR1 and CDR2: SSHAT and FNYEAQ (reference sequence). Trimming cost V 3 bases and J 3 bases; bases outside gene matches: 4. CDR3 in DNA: TGTGCCAGCAGCTTTTCCGGACAGGGGACAGATACGCAGTATTTT. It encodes CASSFSGQGTDTQYF.